This T cell receptor (beta chain) is drawn from a study of human T cells and chemical hapten exposure. In the study overall: TCR yields differed between samples (mainly from small differences in pooled library volume). Study findings and constraints: TCRs above 1 in 1000 frequency did not change with DPC sensitization.

The table lists this clonotype with a few counts. Its antigen remains unidentified. As for time point: patch test 1, 2 weeks after DPC sensitization. Treatment defined: therapeutic diphenylcyclopropenone sensitization with weekly scalp DPC. The study enrolled 18 to 70-year-old alopecia patients suitable for DPC. TCRdb re-called the RACE reads with MiXCR, one entry per CDR3 protein. The sample has 150,000 to 200,000 distinct CDR3 sequences, roughly 15% seen once; the top ten hold approximately 1.5%. Per the germline V gene, CDR1 is MNHNS and CDR2 is SASEGT. Trimming took 4 bases from V and 6 from J, leaving 10 bases between them. The CDR3 is made up of 13 amino acids.

The origin of this receptor is a woman under 40 with alopecia areata. Some clones in this sample may be carry-over from other donors' samples. The specimen was whole blood, collected in connection with sensitization to the hapten diphenylcyclopropenone (DPC). This chain joins TRBV6-1 and TRBJ2-1; D possibly corresponds to TRBD2 (6 bases). The CDR3 coding sequence is TGTGCCAGCAGTGTCGGGGGTGGCAATGAGCAGTTCTTC. Translated: CASSVGGGNEQFF.